This T cell receptor beta chain came from a study of spatial heterogeneity in lung cancer. Study context: Samples came from some 73 TRACERx patients with untreated early-stage lung cancer. Those follow-up PBMC samples that were available underwent sequencing, at a median interval of about 22 months following resection.

The sample's time point: blood at routine non-recurrence follow-up after resection. J was trimmed by 4 bases and V by 5 bases; bases with no gene match: 7. The CDR3 runs to 15 residues. Germline assignment: CDR1 SGHNT and CDR2 YENEEA. TCRdb recomputed calls from the 5' RACE reads with MiXCR, one row per CDR3 protein. The repertoire holds under 20,000 distinct CDR3 sequences, roughly 19% seen once, with over 5% in the top ten. The TCR sequence derives from a male donor with early-stage non-small cell lung cancer. This chain uses TRBV11-3 with TRBJ2-7; 11 bases align to TRBD1. The sample was PBMCs, taken at follow-up. CDR3 in DNA: TGTGCCAGCAGCAACCTGGACAGGGGGCGATACGAGCAGTACTTC. Its protein product is CASSNLDRGRYEQYF.